This T cell receptor (beta chain) was recorded in a study of control samples from healthy donors and cancer patients. Clones were sequenced by immunoSEQ multiplex PCR, and TCRdb holds only the in-frame ones, with some missing. The repertoire holds around 70,000 clones, with approximately 94% as singletons. CDR3 length equals 17 residues. CDR1 and CDR2 from the germline V gene are SGHTA and FQGNSA. Trimming shortened V by 1 base and J by 2 bases, and 12 bases separated the two germline ends. The chain recombines TRBV7-2 with TRBJ2-6; D possibly corresponds to TRBD1 (5 bases). Sample: blood. This clonotype was obtained from a woman in her 30s in good health. This CDR3 reads CASSLEGWDTGANVLTF. The DNA of the CDR3 is TGTGCCAGCAGCTTAGAGGGGTGGGATACTGGGGCCAACGTCCTGACTTTC.